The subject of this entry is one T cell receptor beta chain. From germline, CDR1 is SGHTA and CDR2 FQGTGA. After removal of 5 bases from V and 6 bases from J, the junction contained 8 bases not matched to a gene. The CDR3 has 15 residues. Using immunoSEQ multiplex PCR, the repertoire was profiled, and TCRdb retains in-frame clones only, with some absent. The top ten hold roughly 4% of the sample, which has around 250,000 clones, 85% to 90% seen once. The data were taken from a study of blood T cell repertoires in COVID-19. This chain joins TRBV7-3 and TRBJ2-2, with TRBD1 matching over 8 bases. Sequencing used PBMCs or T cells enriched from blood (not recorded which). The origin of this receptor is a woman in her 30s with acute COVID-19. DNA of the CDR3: TGTGCCAGCAGCCAGACAGGGGCGGTCGCCGGGGAGCTGTTTTTT. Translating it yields CASSQTGAVAGELFF.